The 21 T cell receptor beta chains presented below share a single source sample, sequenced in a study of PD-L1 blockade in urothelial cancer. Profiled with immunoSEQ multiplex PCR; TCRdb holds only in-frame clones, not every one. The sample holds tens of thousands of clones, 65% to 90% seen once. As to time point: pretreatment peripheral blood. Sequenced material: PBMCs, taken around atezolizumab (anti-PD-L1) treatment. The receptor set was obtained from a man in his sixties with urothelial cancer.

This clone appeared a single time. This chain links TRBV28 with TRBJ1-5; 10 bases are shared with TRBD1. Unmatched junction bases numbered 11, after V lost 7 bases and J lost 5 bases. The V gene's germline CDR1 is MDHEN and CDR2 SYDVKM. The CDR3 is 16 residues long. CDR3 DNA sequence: TGTGCCAGCATCGCCGGACAGGGGGGAGCTTATCAGCCCCAGCATTTT. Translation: CASIAGQGGAYQPQHF.

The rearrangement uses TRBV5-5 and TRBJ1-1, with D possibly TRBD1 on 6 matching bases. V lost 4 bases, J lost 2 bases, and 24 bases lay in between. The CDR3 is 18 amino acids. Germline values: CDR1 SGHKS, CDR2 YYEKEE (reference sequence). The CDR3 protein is CASSLQGLSLGINTEAFF. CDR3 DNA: TGTGCCAGCAGCCTACAGGGTCTCAGTCTGGGGATTAACACTGAAGCTTTCTTT.

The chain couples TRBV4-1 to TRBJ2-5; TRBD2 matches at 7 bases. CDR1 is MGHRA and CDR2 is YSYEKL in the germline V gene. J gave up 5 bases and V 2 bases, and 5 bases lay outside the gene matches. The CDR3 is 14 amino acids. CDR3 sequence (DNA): TGCGCCAGCAGCCAATCGGGGGGTCGGGAGACCCAGTACTTC. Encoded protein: CASSQSGGRETQYF.

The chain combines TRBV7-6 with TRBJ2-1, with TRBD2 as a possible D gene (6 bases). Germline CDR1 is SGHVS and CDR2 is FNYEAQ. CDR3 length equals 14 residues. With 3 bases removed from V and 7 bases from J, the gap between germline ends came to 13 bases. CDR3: CASSFLGGRNEQFF. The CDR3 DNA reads TGTGCCAGCAGCTTTCTTGGAGGGCGGAATGAGCAGTTCTTC.

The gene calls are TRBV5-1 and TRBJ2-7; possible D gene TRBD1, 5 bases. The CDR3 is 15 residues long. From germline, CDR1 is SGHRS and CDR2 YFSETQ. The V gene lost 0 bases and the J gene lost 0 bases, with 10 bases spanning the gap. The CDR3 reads CASSLDRTSSYEQYF. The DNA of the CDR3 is TGCGCCAGCAGCTTGGACAGGACGAGCTCCTACGAGCAGTACTTC. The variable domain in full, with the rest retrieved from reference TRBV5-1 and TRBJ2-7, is KAGVTQTPRYLIKTRGQQVTLSCSPISGHRSVSWYQQTPGQGLQFLFEYFSETQRNKGNFPGRFSGRQFSNSRSEMNVSTLELGDSALYLCASSLDRTSSYEQYFGPGTRLTVT.

The DNA for the CDR3 is TGTGCCAGCAGCCCTTCGCGGGGGAGCACAGATACGCAGTATTTT. Its translation is CASSPSRGSTDTQYF. This sequence joins TRBV7-9 and TRBJ2-3, with 7 positions matching TRBD2. V dropped 5 bases and J dropped 0; count of bases not matched to a gene: 5. CDR1 and CDR2 from the germline V gene are SEHNR and FQNEAQ (reference sequence). The CDR3 length is 15 residues.

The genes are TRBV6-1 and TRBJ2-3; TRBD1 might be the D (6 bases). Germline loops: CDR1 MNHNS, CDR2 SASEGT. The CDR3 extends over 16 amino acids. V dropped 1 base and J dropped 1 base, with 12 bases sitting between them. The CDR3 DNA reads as TGTGCCAGCAGTGAAGTCATGGGGGCGGGCACAGATACGCAGTATTTT. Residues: CASSEVMGAGTDTQYF.

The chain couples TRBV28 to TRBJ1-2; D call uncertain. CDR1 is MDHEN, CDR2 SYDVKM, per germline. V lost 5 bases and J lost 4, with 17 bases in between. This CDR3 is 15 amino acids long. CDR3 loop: CASSPGPRRAYGYTF. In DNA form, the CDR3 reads TGTGCCAGCAGTCCAGGCCCGCGGAGGGCCTATGGCTACACCTTC.

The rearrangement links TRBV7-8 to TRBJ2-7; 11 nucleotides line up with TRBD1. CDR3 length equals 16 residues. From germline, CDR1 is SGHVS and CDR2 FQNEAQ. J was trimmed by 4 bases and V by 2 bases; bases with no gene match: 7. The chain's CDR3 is CASSLRRTGGKYEQYF. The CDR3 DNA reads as TGTGCCAGCAGCTTACGCCGGACAGGGGGCAAATACGAGCAGTACTTC.

The CDR3: CASRQTGGGANVLTF. The CDR3 DNA sequence: TGTGCCAGCAGACAGACAGGTGGTGGGGCCAACGTCCTGACTTTC. This chain uses TRBV5-6 with TRBJ2-6; D may be TRBD1 (6 bases). The germline V and J ends were trimmed by 5 bases and 3 bases, with 12 bases remaining between them. From germline, CDR1 is SGHDT and CDR2 YYEEEE. CDR3 length: 15 residues.

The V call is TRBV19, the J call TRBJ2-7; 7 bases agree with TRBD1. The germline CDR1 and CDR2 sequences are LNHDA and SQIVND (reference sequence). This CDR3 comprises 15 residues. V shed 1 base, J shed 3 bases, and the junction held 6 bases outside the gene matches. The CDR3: CASSIGHGDSYEQYF. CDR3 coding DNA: TGTGCCAGTAGTATAGGTCACGGGGACAGCTACGAGCAGTACTTC.

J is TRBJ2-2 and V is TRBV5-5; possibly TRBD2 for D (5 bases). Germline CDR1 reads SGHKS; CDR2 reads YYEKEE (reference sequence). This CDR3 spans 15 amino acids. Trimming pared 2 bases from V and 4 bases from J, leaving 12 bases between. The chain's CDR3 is CASSFFGESTGELFF. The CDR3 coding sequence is TGTGCCAGCAGCTTTTTCGGGGAAAGCACCGGGGAGCTGTTTTTT.

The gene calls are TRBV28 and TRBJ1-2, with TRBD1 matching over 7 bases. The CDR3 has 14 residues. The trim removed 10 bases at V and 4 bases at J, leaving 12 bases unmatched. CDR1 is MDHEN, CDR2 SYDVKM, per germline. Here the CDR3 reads CATREGAVIYGYTF. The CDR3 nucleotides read TGTGCCACCCGAGAGGGGGCGGTTATCTATGGCTACACCTTC.

The CDR3 DNA is TGCGCCAGCAGTGAGCCCTATACAGGGTCTATGCACACCTTC. This translates into CASSEPYTGSMHTF. This chain links TRBV10-2 with TRBJ1-2, with D maybe TRBD1 (6 bases). The CDR3 is 14 amino acids. The germline CDR1 and CDR2 sequences are WSHSY and SAAADI. The V and J ends lost 2 bases and 12 bases respectively, with 19 bases between them.

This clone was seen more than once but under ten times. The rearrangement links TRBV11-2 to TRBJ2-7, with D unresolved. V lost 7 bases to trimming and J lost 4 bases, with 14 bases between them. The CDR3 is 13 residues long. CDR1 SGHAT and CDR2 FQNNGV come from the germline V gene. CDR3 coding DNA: TGTGCCAGCACGCGGTGGCAACTATACGAGCAGTACTTC. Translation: CASTRWQLYEQYF.

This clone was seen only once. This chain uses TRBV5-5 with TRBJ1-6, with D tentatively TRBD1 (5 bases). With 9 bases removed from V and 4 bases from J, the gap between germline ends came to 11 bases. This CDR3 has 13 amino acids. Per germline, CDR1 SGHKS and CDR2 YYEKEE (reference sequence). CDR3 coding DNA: TGTGCCACCGGGCGGGGGTATAATTCACCCCTCCACTTT. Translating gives CATGRGYNSPLHF.

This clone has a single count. The CDR3 DNA follows: TGCGCCAGCAGCTCGGGGGGGGGCACAGATACGCAGTATTTT. This sequence encodes CASSSGGGTDTQYF. This chain uses TRBV5-1 with TRBJ2-3, with 8 bases that match TRBD2. The CDR3 contains 14 residues. Germline V gene sequence: CDR1 SGHRS, CDR2 YFSETQ. The V and J ends lost 3 bases and 1 base, in that order; junction bases with no gene match: 1.

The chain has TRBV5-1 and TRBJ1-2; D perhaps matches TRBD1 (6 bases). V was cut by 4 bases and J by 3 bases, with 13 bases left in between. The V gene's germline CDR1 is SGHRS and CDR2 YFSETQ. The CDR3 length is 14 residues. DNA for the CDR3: TGCGCCAGCAGCGTGTCCTCAGGGGACTATGGCTACACCTTC. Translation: CASSVSSGDYGYTF.

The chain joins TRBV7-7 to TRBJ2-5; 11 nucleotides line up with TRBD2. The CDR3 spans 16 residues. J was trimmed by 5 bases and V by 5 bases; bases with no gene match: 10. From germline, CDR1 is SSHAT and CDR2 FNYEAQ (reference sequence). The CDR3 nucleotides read TGTGCCAGCAGCCCCAGTCGGGTAGCGGGGGGGGAGACCCAGTACTTC. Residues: CASSPSRVAGGETQYF.

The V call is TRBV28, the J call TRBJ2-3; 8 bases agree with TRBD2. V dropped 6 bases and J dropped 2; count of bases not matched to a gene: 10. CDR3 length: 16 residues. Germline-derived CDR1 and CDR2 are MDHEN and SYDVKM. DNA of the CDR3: TGTGCCAGCAGGAGCGGGGGCCCTTACCACACAGATACGCAGTATTTT. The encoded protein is CASRSGGPYHTDTQYF.

DNA for the CDR3: TGTGCCAGCAGTAAAGACGGACAGGGGGCCTCGTACTTC. Amino acids: CASSKDGQGASYF. The gene calls are TRBV2 and TRBJ2-5, with 11 bases that match TRBD1. Per the germline V gene, CDR1 is SNHLY and CDR2 is FYNNEI. V dropped 5 bases and J dropped 13; count of bases not matched to a gene: 9. CDR3 size: 13 residues.